The T cell receptor (beta chain) described here comes from a study of T cells in Graves' hyperthyroidism and ophthalmopathy. The junction had 4 bases not matched to a gene; V was cut back by 6 bases and J by 11 bases. This CDR3 has 11 residues. Regarding the study as a whole: Progression to ophthalmopathy was predicted a median of approximately 6.4 months early.

Amplified TCR beta CDR3 regions came from RNA transcripts. The HTBI primer set was used in a first-round RT-PCR of the TCR CDR3. Each CDR3 protein is one row after TCRdb ran MiXCR on the multiplex PCR reads. The data contain around 300,000 distinct CDR3 sequences, around 14% of them singletons. Many counts were recorded for this clonotype. Its antigen remains unknown. Patients showing uncontrolled infection, other autoimmune disease, pregnancy or lactation were ineligible. The source material was blood. This clonotype was sampled from a woman younger than 45 with Graves' hyperthyroidism. This rearrangement joins TRBV12-3 or TRBV12-4 to TRBJ2-1; 7 bases line up with TRBD2. The CDR3 region is CASRTGTKQFF. CDR3 nucleotides: TGTGCCAGCAGGACCGGGACTAAGCAGTTCTTC.